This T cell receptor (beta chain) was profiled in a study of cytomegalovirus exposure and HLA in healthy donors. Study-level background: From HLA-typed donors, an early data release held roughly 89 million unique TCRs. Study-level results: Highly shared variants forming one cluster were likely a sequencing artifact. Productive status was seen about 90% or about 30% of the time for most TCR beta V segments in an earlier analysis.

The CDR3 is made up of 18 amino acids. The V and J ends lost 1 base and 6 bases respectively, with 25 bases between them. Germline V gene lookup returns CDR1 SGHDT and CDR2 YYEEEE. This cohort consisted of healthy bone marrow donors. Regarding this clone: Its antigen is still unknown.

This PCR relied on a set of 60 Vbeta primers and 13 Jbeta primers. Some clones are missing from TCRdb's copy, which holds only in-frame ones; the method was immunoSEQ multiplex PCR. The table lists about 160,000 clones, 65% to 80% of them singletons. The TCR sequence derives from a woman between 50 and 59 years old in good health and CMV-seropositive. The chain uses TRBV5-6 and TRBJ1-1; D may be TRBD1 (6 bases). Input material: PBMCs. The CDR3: CASSLTLQGQTFRAEAFF. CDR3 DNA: TGTGCCAGCAGCTTGACCCTCCAGGGGCAGACTTTCCGTGCTGAAGCTTTCTTT. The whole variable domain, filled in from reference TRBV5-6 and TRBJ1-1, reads DAGVTQSPTHLIKTRGQQVTLRCSPKSGHDTVSWYQQALGQGPQFIFQYYEEEERQRGNFPDRFSGHQFPNYSSELNVNALLLGDSALYLCASSLTLQGQTFRAEAFFGQGTRLTVV.